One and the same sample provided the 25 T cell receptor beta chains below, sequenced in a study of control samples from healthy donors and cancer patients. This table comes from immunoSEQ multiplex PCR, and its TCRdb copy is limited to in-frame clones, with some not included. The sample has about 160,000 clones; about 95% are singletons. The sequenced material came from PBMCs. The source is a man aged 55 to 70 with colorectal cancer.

As DNA, the CDR3 is TGTGCCAGCAGTTATAGGGAGGCAGCTAACTATGGCTACACCTTC. Translation: CASSYREAANYGYTF. The chain carries TRBV6-6 and TRBJ1-2, with D unresolved. Between the trimmed V and J ends, which lost 3 bases and 0 bases, there was a span of 11 bases. The germline V gene encodes CDR1 MNHNY and CDR2 SVGAGI (reference sequence). The CDR3 sequence is 15 residues long.

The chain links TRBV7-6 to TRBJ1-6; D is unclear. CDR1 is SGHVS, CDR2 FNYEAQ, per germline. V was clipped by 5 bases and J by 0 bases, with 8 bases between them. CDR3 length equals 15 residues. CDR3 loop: CASSVGSSYNSPLHF. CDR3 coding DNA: TGTGCCAGCAGCGTGGGGAGCTCCTATAATTCACCCCTCCACTTT.

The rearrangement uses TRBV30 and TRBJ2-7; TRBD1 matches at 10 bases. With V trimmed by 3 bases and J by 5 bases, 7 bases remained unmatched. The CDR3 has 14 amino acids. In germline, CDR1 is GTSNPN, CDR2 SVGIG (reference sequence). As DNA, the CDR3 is TGTGCCTGGAGAAGACAGGGGGCAAGGAACGAGCAGTACTTC. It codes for CAWRRQGARNEQYF.

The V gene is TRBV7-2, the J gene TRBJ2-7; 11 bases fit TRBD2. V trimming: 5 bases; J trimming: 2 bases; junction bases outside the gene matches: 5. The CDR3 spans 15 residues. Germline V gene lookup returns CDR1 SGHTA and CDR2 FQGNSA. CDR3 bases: TGTGCCAGCAGCCCCCTAGCGGGGGGCCCCTACGAGCAGTACTTC. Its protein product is CASSPLAGGPYEQYF.

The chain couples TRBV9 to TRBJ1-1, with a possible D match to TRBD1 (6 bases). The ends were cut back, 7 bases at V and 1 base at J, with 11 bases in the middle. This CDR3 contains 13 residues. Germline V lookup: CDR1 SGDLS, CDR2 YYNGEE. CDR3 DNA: TGTGCCAGCGGGGGACACTCGAACACTGAAGCTTTCTTT. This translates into CASGGHSNTEAFF.

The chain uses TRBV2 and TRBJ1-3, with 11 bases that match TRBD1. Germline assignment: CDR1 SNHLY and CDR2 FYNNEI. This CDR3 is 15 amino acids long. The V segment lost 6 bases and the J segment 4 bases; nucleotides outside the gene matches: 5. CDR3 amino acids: CASRADRGQGNTIYF. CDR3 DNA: TGTGCCAGCAGGGCGGACAGGGGGCAAGGAAACACCATATATTTT. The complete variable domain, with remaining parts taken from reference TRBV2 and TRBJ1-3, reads EPEVTQTPSHQVTQMGQEVILRCVPISNHLYFYWYRQILGQKVEFLVSFYNNEISEKSEIFDDQFSVERPDGSNFTLKIRSTKLEDSAMYFCASRADRGQGNTIYFGEGSWLTVV.

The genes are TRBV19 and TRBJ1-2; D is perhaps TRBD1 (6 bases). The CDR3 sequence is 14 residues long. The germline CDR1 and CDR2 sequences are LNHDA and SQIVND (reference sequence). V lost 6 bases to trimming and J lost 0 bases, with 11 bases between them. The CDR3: CASRLQGPNYGYTF. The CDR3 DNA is TGTGCCAGTAGGTTACAGGGTCCTAACTATGGCTACACCTTC.

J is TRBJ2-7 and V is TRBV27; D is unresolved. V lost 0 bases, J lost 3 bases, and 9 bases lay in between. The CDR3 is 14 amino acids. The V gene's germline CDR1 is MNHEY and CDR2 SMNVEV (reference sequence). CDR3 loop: CASSLSGLLYEQYF. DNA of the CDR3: TGTGCCAGCAGTTTATCCGGGCTCCTCTACGAGCAGTACTTC.

The CDR3 DNA follows: TGTGCCAGCCGACAGGGAGTGTACGAAAAACTGTTTTTT. This gives the protein CASRQGVYEKLFF. The chain recombines TRBV25-1 with TRBJ1-4, with 7 bases matching TRBD1. Germline V gene lookup returns CDR1 MGHDK and CDR2 SYGVNS. The V segment lost 8 bases and the J segment 8 bases; nucleotides outside the gene matches: 8. CDR3 length: 13 residues.

Written as DNA, the CDR3 is TGTGCCAGCGGACGGGGCGCACCTACCTACGAGCAGTACTTC. This gives the protein CASGRGAPTYEQYF. V gene TRBV6-5 combines with J gene TRBJ2-7, with D perhaps assigned TRBD1 or TRBD2 (5 bases each). Germline CDR1 is MNHEY and CDR2 is SVGAGI. The CDR3 sequence is 14 residues long. Deletions cut 8 bases from V and 2 bases from J, with 16 bases between.

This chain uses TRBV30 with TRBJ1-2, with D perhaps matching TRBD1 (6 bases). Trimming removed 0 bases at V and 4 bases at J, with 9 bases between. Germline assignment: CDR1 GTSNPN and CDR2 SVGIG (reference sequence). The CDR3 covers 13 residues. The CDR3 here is CAWSVGQTYGYTF. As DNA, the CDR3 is TGTGCCTGGAGTGTTGGACAGACCTATGGCTACACCTTC.

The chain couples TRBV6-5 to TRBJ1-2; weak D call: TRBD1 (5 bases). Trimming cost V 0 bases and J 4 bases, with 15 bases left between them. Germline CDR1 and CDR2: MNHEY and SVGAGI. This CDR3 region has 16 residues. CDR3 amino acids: CASSYSGRVGGYGYTF. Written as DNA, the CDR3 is TGTGCCAGCAGTTACTCGGGCAGGGTCGGGGGCTATGGCTACACCTTC.

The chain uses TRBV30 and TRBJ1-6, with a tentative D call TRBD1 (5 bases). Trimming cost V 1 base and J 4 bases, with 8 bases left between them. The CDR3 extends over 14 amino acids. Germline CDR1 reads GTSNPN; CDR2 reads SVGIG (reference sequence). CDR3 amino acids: CAWSGGRYNSPLHF. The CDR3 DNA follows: TGTGCCTGGAGTGGGGGACGTTATAATTCACCCCTCCACTTT.

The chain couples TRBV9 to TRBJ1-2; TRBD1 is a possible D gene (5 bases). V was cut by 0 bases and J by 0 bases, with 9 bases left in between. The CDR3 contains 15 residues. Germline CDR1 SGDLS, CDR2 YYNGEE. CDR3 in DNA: TGTGCCAGCAGCGTAGAGCCAGGGTCTAACTATGGCTACACCTTC. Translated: CASSVEPGSNYGYTF.

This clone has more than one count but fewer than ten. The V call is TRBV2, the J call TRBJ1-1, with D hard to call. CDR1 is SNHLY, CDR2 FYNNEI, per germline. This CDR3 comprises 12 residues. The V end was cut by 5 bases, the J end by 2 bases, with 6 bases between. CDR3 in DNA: TGTGCCAGCAGTCTTTCTAACACTGAAGCTTTCTTT. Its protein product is CASSLSNTEAFF.

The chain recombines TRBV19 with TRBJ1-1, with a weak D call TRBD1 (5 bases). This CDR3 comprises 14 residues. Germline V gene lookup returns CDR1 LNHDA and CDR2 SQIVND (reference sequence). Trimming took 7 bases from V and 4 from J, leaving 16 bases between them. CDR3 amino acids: CASTPGSEPTEAFF. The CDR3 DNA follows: TGTGCCAGTACCCCAGGGAGTGAACCCACTGAAGCTTTCTTT. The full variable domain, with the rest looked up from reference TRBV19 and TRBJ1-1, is DGGITQSPKYLFRKEGQNVTLSCEQNLNHDAMYWYRQDPGQGLRLIYYSQIVNDFQKGDIAEGYSVSREKKESFPLTVTSAQKNPTAFYLCASTPGSEPTEAFFGQGTRLTVV.

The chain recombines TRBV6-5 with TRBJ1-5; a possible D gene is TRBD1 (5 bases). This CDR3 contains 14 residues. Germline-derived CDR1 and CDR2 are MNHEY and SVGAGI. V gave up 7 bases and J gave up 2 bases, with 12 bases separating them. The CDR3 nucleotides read TGTGCCAGCATGAGCAGGGCGGGCAATCAGCCCCAGCATTTT. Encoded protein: CASMSRAGNQPQHF.

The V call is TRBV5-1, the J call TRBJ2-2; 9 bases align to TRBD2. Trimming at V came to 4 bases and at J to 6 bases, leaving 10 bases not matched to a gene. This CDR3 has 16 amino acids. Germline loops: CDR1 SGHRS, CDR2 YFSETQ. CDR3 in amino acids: CASSGTGLAGSGELFF. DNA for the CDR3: TGCGCCAGCAGCGGGACGGGACTAGCCGGGTCCGGGGAGCTGTTTTTT.

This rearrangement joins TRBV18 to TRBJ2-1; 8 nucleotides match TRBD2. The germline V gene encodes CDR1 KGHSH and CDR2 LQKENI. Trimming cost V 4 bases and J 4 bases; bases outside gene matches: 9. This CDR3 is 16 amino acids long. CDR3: CASSLTAGDLYNEQFF. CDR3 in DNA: TGTGCCAGCTCACTCACAGCGGGGGACCTATACAATGAGCAGTTCTTC.

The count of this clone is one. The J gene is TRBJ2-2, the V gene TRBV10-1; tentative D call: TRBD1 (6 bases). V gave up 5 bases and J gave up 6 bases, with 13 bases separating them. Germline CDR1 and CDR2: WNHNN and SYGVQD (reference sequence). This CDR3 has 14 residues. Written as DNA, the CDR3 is TGCGCCAGCAGTCCCCAGGGGAAGTCCGGGGAGCTGTTTTTT. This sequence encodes CASSPQGKSGELFF.

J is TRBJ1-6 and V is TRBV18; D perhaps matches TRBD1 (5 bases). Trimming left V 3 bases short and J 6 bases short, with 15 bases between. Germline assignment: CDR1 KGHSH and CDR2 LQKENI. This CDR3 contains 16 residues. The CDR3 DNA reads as TGTGCCAGCTCACCGACTCTGGGGCAGCTTAATTCACCCCTCCACTTT. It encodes CASSPTLGQLNSPLHF.

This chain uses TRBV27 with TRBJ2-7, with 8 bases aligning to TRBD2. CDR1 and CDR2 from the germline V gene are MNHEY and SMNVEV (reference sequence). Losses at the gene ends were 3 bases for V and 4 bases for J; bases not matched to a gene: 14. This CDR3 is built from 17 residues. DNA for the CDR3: TGTGCCAGCAGTTTGGGGGGGTCCAGCGGGGGACCTTACGAGCAGTACTTC. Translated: CASSLGGSSGGPYEQYF.

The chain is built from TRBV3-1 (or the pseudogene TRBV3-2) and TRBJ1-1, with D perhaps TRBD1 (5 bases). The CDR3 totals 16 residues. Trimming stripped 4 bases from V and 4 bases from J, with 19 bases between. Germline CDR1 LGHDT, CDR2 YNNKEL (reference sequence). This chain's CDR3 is CASSPPLVPGSTEAFF. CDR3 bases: TGTGCCAGCAGCCCCCCATTGGTCCCAGGGAGCACTGAAGCTTTCTTT.

CDR3 region: CASSPYRESGTEAFF. DNA of the CDR3: TGCGCCAGCAGCCCCTACAGGGAATCGGGCACTGAAGCTTTCTTT. This sequence joins TRBV5-1 and TRBJ1-1; the D gene is possibly TRBD1 (6 bases). Germline V gives CDR1 SGHRS, CDR2 YFSETQ. This CDR3 contains 15 residues. With 4 bases removed from V and 4 bases from J, the gap between germline ends came to 17 bases.

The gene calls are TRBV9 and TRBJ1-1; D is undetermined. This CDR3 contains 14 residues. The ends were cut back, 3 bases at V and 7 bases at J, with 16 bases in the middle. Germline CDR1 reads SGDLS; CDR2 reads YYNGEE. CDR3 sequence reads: CASSEPPTAGEAFF. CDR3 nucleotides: TGTGCCAGCAGCGAGCCCCCGACGGCGGGTGAAGCTTTCTTT. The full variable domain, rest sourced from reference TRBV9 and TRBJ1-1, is DSGVTQTPKHLITATGQRVTLRCSPRSGDLSVYWYQQSLDQGLQFLIQYYNGEERAKGNILERFSAQQFPDLHSELNLSSLELGDSALYFCASSEPPTAGEAFFGQGTRLTVV.